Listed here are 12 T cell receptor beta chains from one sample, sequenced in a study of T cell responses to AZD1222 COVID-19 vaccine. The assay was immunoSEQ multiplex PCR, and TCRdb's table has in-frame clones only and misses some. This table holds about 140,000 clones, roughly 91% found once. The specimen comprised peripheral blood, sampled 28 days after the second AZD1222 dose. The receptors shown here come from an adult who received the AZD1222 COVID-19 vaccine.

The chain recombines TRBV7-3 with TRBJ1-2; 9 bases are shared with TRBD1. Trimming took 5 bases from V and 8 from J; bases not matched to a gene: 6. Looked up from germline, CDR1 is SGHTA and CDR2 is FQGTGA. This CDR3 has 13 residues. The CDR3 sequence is CASSLGQGRGYTF. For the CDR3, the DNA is TGTGCCAGCAGCCTGGGACAGGGTAGGGGCTACACCTTC. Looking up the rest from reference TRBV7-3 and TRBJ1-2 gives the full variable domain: GAGVSQTPSNKVTEKGKYVELRCDPISGHTALYWYRQSLGQGPEFLIYFQGTGAADDSGLPNDRFFAVRPEGSVSTLKIQRTERGDSAVYLCASSLGQGRGYTFGSGTRLTVV.

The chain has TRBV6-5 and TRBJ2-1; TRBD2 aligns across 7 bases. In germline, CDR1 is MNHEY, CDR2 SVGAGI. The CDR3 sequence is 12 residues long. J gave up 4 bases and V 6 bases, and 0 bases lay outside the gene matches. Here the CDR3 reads CASRAGYNEQFF. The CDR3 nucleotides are TGTGCCAGCAGAGCGGGATACAATGAGCAGTTCTTC.

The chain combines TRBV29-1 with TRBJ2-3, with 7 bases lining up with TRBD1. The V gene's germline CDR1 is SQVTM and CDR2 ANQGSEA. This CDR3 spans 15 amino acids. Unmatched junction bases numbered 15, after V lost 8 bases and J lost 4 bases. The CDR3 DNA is TGCAGCACCTTGGACCGGGAAAGGGGGCCAGATACGCAGTATTTT. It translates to CSTLDRERGPDTQYF.

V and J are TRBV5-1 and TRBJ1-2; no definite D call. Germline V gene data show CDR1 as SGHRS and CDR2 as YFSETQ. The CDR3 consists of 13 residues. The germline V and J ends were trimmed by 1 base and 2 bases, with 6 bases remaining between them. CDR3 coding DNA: TGCGCCAGCAGCTTGCAGGAGAACTATGGCTACACCTTC. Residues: CASSLQENYGYTF.

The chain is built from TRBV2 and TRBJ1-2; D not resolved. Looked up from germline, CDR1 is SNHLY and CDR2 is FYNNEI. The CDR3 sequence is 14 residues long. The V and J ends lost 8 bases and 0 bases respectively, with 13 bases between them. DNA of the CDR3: TGTGCCAGCGGGTTTCCTGGGGCTAACTATGGCTACACCTTC. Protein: CASGFPGANYGYTF.

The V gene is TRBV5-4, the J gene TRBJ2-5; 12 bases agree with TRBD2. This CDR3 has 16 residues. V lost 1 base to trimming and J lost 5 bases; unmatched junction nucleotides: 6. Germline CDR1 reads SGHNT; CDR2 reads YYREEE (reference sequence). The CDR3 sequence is CASSLPSGGARETQYF. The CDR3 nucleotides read TGTGCCAGCAGCTTGCCTAGCGGGGGGGCCCGGGAGACCCAGTACTTC.

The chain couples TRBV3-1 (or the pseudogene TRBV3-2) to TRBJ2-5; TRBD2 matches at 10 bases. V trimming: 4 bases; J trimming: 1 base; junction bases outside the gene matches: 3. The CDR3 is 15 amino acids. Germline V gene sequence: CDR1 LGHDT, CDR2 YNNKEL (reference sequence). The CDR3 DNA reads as TGTGCCAGCAGCCGGGGACTAGCGCTCCAAGAGACCCAGTACTTC. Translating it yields CASSRGLALQETQYF.

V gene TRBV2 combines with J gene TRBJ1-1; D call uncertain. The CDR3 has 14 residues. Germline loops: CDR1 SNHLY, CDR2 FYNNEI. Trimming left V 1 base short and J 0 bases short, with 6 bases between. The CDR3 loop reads CASSEGFVNTEAFF. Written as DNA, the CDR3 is TGTGCCAGCAGTGAAGGGTTCGTGAACACTGAAGCTTTCTTT.

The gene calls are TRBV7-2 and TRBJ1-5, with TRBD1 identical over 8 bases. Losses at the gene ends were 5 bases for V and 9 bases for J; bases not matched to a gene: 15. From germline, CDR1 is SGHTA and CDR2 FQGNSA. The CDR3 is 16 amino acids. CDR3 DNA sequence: TGTGCCAGCAGCCCTCCCGGACAGGGCTTCCCCCTGCCCCAGCATTTT. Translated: CASSPPGQGFPLPQHF.

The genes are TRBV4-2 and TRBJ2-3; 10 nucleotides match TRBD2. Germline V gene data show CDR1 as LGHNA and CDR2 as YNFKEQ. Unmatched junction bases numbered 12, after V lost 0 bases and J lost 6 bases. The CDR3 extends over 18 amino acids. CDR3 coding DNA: TGTGCCAGCAGCCAAGAGGATAGCGGGGGGAAATTAACTGATACGCAGTATTTT. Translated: CASSQEDSGGKLTDTQYF.

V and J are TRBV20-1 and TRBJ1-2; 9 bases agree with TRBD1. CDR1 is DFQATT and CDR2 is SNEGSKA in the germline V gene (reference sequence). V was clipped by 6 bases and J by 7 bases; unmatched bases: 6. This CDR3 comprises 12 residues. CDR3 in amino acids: CSASGDRAGYTF. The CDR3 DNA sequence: TGCAGTGCCAGTGGGGACAGGGCTGGCTACACCTTC.

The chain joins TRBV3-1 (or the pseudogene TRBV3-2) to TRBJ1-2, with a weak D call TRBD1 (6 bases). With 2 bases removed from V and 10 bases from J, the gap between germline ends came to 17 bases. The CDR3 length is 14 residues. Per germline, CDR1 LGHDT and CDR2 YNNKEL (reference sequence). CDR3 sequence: CASSQRPGEAAYTF. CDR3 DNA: TGTGCCAGCAGCCAACGTCCAGGGGAAGCTGCCTACACCTTC.